This TCR beta chain originates from a study of T cells in Graves' hyperthyroidism and ophthalmopathy. CDR1 SGHAT and CDR2 FQNNGV come from the germline V gene. The V end lost 2 bases, the J end lost 6 bases, and 16 bases lay between the germline ends. This CDR3 has 15 amino acids. For this clonotype: The antigen is not known.

Study-level points and caveats: The blood repertoire included most of the expanded thyroid clonotypes above 0.001.

RNA transcripts yielded amplified TCR beta CDR3 regions. In the first-round RT-PCR of the TCR CDR3, the HTBI primer set was used. Via MiXCR, TCRdb re-called the multiplex PCR reads, giving one row per CDR3 protein. The sample shows roughly 800,000 distinct CDR3 sequences, about 38% of them seen only once. This clonotype originated in a man younger than 35 with Graves' hyperthyroidism. The gene calls are TRBV11-2 and TRBJ1-1, with a weak D call TRBD1 (5 bases). Specimen: blood. CDR3 loop: CASSLRFTGSAEAFF. For the CDR3, the DNA is TGTGCCAGCAGCTTACGTTTCACAGGTAGCGCTGAAGCTTTCTTT.